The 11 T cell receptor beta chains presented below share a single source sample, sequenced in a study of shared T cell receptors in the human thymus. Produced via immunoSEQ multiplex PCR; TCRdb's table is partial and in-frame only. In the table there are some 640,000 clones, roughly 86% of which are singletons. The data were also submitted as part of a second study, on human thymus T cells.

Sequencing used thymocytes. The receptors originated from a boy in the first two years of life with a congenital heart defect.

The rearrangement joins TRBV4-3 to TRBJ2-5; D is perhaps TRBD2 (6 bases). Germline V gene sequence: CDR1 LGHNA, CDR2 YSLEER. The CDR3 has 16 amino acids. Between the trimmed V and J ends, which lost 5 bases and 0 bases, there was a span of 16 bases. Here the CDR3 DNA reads TGCGCCAGCAGCAAAGGAGGGAGCGTGTACCAAGAGACCCAGTACTTC. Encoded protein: CASSKGGSVYQETQYF.

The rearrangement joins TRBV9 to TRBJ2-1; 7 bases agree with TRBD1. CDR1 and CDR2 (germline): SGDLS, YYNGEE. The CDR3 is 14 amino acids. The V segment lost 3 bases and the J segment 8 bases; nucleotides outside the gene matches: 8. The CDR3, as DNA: TGTGCCAGCAGCGCCCGGGACAGAGTCTATGAGCAGTTCTTC. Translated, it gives CASSARDRVYEQFF.

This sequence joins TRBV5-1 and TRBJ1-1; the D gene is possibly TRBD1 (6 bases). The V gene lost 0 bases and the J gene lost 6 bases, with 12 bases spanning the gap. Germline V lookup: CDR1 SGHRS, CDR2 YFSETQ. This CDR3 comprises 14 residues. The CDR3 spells CASSLEGGEAEAFF. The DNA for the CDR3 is TGCGCCAGCAGCTTGGAGGGGGGGGAGGCTGAAGCTTTCTTT.

CDR3: CATSRDTGQHQPQHF. The CDR3, as DNA: TGTGCCACCAGCAGAGATACTGGACAGCATCAGCCCCAGCATTTT. The chain is built from TRBV15 and TRBJ1-5; possibly TRBD1 for D (6 bases). Trimming pared 0 bases from V and 5 bases from J, leaving 11 bases between. Germline V CDR1 and CDR2: LNHNV, YYDKDF (reference sequence). The CDR3 runs 15 residues.

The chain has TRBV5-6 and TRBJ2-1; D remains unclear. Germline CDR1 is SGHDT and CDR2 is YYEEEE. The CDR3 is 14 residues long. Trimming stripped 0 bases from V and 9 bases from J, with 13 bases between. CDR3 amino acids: CASSLEPPSAEQFF. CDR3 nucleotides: TGTGCCAGCAGCTTGGAGCCCCCGAGCGCTGAGCAGTTCTTC.

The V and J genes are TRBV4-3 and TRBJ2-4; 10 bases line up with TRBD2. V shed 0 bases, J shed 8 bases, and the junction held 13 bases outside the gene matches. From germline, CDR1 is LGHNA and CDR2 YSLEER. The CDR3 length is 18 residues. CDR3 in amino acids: CASSQDLMPSGGADIQYF. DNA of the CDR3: TGCGCCAGCAGCCAAGATTTGATGCCCAGCGGGGGGGCAGACATTCAGTACTTC.

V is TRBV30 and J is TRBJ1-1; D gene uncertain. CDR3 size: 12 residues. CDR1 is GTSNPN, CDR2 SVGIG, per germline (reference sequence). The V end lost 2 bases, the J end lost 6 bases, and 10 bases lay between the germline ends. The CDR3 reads CAWSTREAEAFF. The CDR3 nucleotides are TGTGCCTGGAGTACGAGGGAAGCTGAAGCTTTCTTT.

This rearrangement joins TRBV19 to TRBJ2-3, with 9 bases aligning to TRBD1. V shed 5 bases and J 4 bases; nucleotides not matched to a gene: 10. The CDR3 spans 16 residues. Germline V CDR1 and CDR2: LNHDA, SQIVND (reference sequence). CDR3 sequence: CASSQGQGNQADTQYF. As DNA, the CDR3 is TGTGCCAGTAGTCAGGGACAGGGCAACCAGGCAGATACGCAGTATTTT.

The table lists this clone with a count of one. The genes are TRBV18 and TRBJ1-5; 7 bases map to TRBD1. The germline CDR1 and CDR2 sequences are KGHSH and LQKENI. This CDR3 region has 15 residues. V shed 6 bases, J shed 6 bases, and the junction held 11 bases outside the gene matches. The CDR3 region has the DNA TGTGCCAGCTCGCACAGGGGTGCCCTTATTCAGCCCCAGCATTTT. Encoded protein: CASSHRGALIQPQHF.

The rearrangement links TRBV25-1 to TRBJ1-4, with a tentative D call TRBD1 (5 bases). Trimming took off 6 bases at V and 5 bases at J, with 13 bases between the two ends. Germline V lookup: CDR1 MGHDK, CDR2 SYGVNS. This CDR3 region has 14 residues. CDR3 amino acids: CASRGGQVNEKLFF. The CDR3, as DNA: TGTGCCAGCAGGGGGGGTCAGGTCAATGAAAAACTGTTTTTT.

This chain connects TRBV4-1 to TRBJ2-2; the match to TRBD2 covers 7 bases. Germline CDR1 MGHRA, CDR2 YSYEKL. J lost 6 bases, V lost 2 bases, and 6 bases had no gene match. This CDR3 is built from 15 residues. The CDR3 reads CASSQFVGGAGELFF. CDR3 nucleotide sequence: TGCGCCAGCAGCCAATTTGTTGGGGGGGCCGGGGAGCTGTTTTTT.